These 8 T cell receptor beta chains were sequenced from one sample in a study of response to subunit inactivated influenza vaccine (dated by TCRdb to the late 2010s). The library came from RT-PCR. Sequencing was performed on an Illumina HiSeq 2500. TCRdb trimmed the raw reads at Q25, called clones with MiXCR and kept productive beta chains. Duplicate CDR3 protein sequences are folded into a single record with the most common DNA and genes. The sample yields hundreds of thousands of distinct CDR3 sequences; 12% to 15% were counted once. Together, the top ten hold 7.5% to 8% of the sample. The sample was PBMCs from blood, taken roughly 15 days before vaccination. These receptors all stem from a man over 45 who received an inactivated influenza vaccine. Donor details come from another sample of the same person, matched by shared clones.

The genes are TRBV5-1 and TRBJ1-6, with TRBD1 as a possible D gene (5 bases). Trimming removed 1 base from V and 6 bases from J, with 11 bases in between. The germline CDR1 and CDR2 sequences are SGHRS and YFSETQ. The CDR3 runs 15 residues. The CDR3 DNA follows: TGCGCCAGCAGCTTGTCAGGGATTGGTAATTCACCCCTCCACTTT. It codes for CASSLSGIGNSPLHF.

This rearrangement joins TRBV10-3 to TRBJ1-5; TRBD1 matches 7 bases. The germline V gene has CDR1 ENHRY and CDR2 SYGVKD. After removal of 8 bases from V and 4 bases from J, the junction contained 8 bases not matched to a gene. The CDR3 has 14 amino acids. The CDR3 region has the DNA TGTGCCATCGCCCCAGGGGGAGAGAATCAGCCCCAGCATTTT. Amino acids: CAIAPGGENQPQHF.

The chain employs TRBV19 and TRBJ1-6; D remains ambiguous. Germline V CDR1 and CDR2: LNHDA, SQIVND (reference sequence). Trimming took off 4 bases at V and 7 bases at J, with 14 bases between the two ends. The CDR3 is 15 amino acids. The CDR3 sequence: CASSNSINGNSPLHF. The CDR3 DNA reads TGTGCCAGTAGTAATAGTATTAACGGGAATTCACCCCTCCACTTT.

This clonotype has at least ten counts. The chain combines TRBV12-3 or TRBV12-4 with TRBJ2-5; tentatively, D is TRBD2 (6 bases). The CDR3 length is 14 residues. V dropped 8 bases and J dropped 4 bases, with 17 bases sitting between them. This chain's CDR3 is CASSHEEGGETQYF. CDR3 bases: TGTGCCAGCTCTCACGAGGAGGGAGGAGAGACCCAGTACTTC.

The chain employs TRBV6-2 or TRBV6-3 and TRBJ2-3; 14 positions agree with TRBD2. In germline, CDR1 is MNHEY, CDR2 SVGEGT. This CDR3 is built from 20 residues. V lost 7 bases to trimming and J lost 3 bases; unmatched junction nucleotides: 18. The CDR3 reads CASTVPPGLAGAGTTDTQYF. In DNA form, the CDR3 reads TGTGCCAGCACGGTCCCACCGGGACTAGCGGGAGCAGGTACGACAGATACGCAGTATTTT.

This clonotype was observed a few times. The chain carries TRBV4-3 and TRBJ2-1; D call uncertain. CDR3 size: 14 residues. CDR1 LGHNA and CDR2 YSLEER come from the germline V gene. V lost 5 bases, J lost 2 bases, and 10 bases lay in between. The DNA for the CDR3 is TGCGCCAGCAGCAGGGCCTCAGCCTACAATGAGCAGTTCTTC. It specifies CASSRASAYNEQFF.

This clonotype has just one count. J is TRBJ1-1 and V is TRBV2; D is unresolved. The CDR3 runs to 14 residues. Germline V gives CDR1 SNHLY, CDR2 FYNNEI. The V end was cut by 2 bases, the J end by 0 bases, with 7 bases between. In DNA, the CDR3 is TGTGCCAGCAGTGAACTGGGTATGAACACTGAAGCTTTCTTT. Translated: CASSELGMNTEAFF.

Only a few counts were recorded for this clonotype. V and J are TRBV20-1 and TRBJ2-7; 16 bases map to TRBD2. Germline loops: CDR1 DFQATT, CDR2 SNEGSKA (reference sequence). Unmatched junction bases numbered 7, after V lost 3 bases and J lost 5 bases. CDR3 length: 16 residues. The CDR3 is CSARPGTSGGVDEQYF. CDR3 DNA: TGCAGTGCTAGGCCCGGGACTAGCGGGGGGGTCGACGAGCAGTACTTC.